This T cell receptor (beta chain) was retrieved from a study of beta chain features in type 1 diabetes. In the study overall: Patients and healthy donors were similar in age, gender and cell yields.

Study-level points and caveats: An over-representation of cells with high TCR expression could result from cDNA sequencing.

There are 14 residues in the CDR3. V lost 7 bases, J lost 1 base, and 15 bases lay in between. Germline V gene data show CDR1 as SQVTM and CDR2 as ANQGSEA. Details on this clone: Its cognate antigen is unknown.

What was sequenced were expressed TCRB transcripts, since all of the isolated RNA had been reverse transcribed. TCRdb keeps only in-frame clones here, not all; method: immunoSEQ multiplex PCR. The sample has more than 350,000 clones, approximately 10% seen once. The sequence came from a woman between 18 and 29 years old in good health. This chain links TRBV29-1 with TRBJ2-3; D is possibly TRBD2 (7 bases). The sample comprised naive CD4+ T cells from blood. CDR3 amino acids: CSAGGALGTDTQYF. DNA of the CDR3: TGCAGCGCTGGGGGGGCCCTCGGCACAGATACGCAGTATTTT.